The TCR beta chain described here comes from a study of post-analysis software for immune sequencing data (dated by TCRdb to the mid-2010s). With regard to the full study: Recorded disease courses included relapsing-remitting, secondary progressive and progressive-relapsing multiple sclerosis, with some patients lacking subtype annotation. The patient repertoires were compared against 10 to 12 previously published healthy control repertoires obtained from donors aged 6 to 25 years. A subset of samples was prepared in parallel using single-end sample barcoding, then pooled and co-amplified after Illumina adapter ligation.

TCR beta repertoires were profiled from peripheral blood of some 13 young patients with multiple sclerosis to demonstrate the VDJtools post-analysis software. The multiple sclerosis patients were children and adolescents ranging in age from about 6 to 17 years. A distance of 12 bases separates the germline ends of V and J, which lose 0 bases and 5 bases respectively. The CDR3 covers 15 residues, taking in both the cysteine and the phenylalanine. The entry retains the CDR3 DNA only, 45 bases that are in frame from base 1. Reading the germline V gene gives CDR1 SGHRS and CDR2 YFSETQ. This clonotype came up a few times. The specificity of this receptor is unknown. One base away there is no much larger clone; base qualities are not given. Library preparation employed PCR. These reads were obtained on an Illumina HiSeq 2500. Unique molecular identifiers were incorporated into TCR beta cDNA libraries to reduce PCR and sequencing biases. Per 1 to 10 million input T cells, approximately 500,000 cDNA molecules were obtained, such that each molecule approximated one T cell. The patient libraries were prepared and sequenced with the same protocol used for the earlier healthy control dataset. Within a given batch, samples were prepared together, multiplexed and sequenced on the same HiSeq lane. The study's own analysis went as follows. MIGEC was used to process the raw barcoded reads, and molecular identifier groups with only a single read were discarded before consensus assembly and CDR3 extraction. VDJtools was used for post-analysis of the clonotype tables, with diversity normalized by down-sampling every dataset to the smallest sample size. In repertoire overlap clustering, CDR3 amino acid sequences, but not nucleotide sequences, were matched to correct batch-related cross-sample contamination. TCRdb reworked the public reads: Q25 trimming with fastp, MiXCR clone assembly, productive beta chains retained. Entries that share a CDR3 protein sequence are merged under the most common genes and DNA. TCRdb assigned the V and J calls; the authors' analysis was not used. This sample has almost 700,000 distinct CDR3 sequences in its table, and 59% of those were observed once. Jointly, the top ten make up 11% of the sample.

What the study reported, not specific to this receptor: Direct clustering with F measure showed strong co-clustering of samples prepared in the same batch, prompting a batch-effect correction. Patients showed significantly higher frequencies than controls for roughly five TRBV segments, among them TRBV5-6, TRBV5-1 and TRBV20-1. The control group was slightly older than the multiple sclerosis patient group. Normalized Chao1 diversity was significantly lower in multiple sclerosis patients than controls, suggesting substantial peripheral T-cell clonal expansion.

The chain is assembled from TRBV5-1 and TRBJ2-1; the D element might be TRBD1 or TRBD2, as each aligns at 5 bases. This sequence originates from a girl aged 2-10 years with multiple sclerosis. Sample: blood. This receptor carries the CDR3 CASSLVGPKNNEQFF. The nucleotides are TGCGCCAGCAGCTTGGTGGGACCAAAGAACAATGAGCAGTTCTTC.